This TCR beta chain was sequenced during a study of shared clonotypes between healthy human individuals. Findings and limits, study-wide: Shared clonotypes across all four donors exceeded non-shared ones in generation probability.

Recent vaccinations or acute infections were absent in the healthy HIV-negative adult donors. CDR3 length equals 16 residues. With V trimmed by 2 bases and J by 0 bases, 1 base remained unmatched. CDR1 and CDR2 from the germline V gene are KGHSH and LQKENI. Profiling relied on immunoSEQ multiplex PCR, and the TCRdb table lists in-frame clones only, not all of them. The repertoire holds hundreds of thousands of clones, 72% seen once, with around 1.8% in the top ten. With regard to this clone: The target antigen is unknown. Distinct nucleotide sequences in the sample also encode this CDR3.

The chain uses TRBV18 and TRBJ2-1, with 10 bases that match TRBD2. The specimen sequenced was memory CD4+ T cells sorted from blood. Documented subset: CD45RA-negative fraction. The TCR originated in a young woman in good health. CDR3 nucleotide sequence: TGTGCCAGCTCACCATCTAGCGGGAGCTCCTACAATGAGCAGTTCTTC. Amino acid sequence: CASSPSSGSSYNEQFF.